The next 19 T cell receptor beta chains were all read from a single sample in a study of shared clonotypes between healthy human individuals. Assay: immunoSEQ multiplex PCR; the TCRdb copy retains only in-frame clones and omits some. The data hold about 680,000 clones, with roughly 70% observed a single time. Material: memory CD4+ T cells sorted from blood. Subset indicated: CD45RA-negative fraction. These receptors originate from a woman between 25 and 40 years old in good health.

The gene calls are TRBV5-1 and TRBJ2-1; D not resolved. The V end lost 2 bases, the J end lost 5 bases, and 5 bases lay between the germline ends. There are 12 residues in the CDR3. CDR1 and CDR2 (germline): SGHRS, YFSETQ. CDR3 sequence: CASSFSNNEQFF. CDR3 coding DNA: TGCGCCAGCAGCTTCAGTAACAATGAGCAGTTCTTC.

Note on this clone: The same CDR3 is also encoded by other DNA sequences in this sample. The chain is built from TRBV18 and TRBJ2-1; TRBD2 agrees at 11 bases. Germline values: CDR1 KGHSH, CDR2 LQKENI. CDR3 length equals 14 residues. With 2 bases clipped from V and 6 bases from J, the junction kept 0 bases outside the gene matches. The DNA of the CDR3 is TGTGCCAGCTCACCAACTAGCGGGAGCAATGAGCAGTTCTTC. Translated: CASSPTSGSNEQFF. The full variable domain, rest sourced from reference TRBV18 and TRBJ2-1, is NAGVMQNPRHLVRRRGQEARLRCSPMKGHSHVYWYRQLPEEGLKFMVYLQKENIIDESGMPKERFSAEFPKEGPSILRIQQVVRGDSAAYFCASSPTSGSNEQFFGPGTRLTVL.

The CDR3 spells CAWSVTGMNTEAFF. Here the CDR3 DNA reads TGTGCCTGGAGTGTAACAGGGATGAACACTGAAGCTTTCTTT. The chain joins TRBV30 to TRBJ1-1, with D possibly TRBD1 on 6 matching bases. Looked up from germline, CDR1 is GTSNPN and CDR2 is SVGIG (reference sequence). Trimming took off 0 bases at V and 0 bases at J, with 8 bases between the two ends. This CDR3 is built from 14 residues.

There are a few counts of this clone. The V call is TRBV5-6, the J call TRBJ2-3; 7 bases map to TRBD1. Germline V gene sequence: CDR1 SGHDT, CDR2 YYEEEE. The V segment lost 3 bases and the J segment 5 bases; nucleotides outside the gene matches: 3. CDR3 length: 13 amino acids. CDR3 in DNA: TGTGCCAGCAGCTACAGGGGTCAAGATACGCAGTATTTT. Its protein is CASSYRGQDTQYF.

This clone was recorded once. The gene calls are TRBV6-1 and TRBJ1-5; D gene unclear. Germline V CDR1 and CDR2: MNHNS, SASEGT. The CDR3 totals 13 residues. V lost 6 bases and J 5 bases, leaving 11 bases between the germline ends. DNA for the CDR3: TGTGCCAGCAGAGAGGGCATGGATCAGCCCCAGCATTTT. Encoded protein: CASREGMDQPQHF.

This clone was seen only once. The J gene is TRBJ2-7, the V gene TRBV30; 8 bases fit TRBD2. The germline gives CDR1 GTSNPN, CDR2 SVGIG (reference sequence). Trimming cost V 3 bases and J 2 bases; bases outside gene matches: 3. This CDR3 region has 13 residues. CDR3 in amino acids: CAWRGLVPYEQYF. The CDR3 bases are TGTGCCTGGAGGGGACTAGTTCCCTACGAGCAGTACTTC. Full variable domain (missing parts from reference TRBV30 and TRBJ2-7): SQTIHQWPATLVQPVGSPLSLECTVEGTSNPNLYWYRQAAGRGLQLLFYSVGIGQISSEVPQNLSASRPQDRQFILSSKKLLLSDSGFYLCAWRGLVPYEQYFGPGTRLTVT.

J is TRBJ2-3 and V is TRBV2; 9 nucleotides agree with TRBD2. Germline V lookup: CDR1 SNHLY, CDR2 FYNNEI. The CDR3 sequence is 17 residues long. V lost 4 bases to trimming and J lost 0 bases; unmatched junction nucleotides: 8. DNA for the CDR3: TGTGCCAGCAGTGGGTCACTTAGCGGGGGAAGCACAGATACGCAGTATTTT. The encoded protein is CASSGSLSGGSTDTQYF.

This clone was detected once. The chain has TRBV27 and TRBJ1-4; D is undetermined. Between the trimmed V and J ends, which lost 5 bases and 5 bases, there was a span of 6 bases. There are 12 residues in the CDR3. CDR1 is MNHEY, CDR2 SMNVEV, per germline (reference sequence). CDR3 region: CASSNMNEKLFF. CDR3 DNA sequence: TGTGCCAGCAGTAACATGAATGAAAAACTGTTTTTT.

Comments on this clone: Different DNA sequences within this sample yield the same CDR3. The chain uses TRBV4-2 and TRBJ1-2; 8 bases align to TRBD1. Germline lookup yields CDR1 LGHNA and CDR2 YNFKEQ. V was pared by 3 bases and J by 7 bases, with 1 base of the junction left unmatched. The CDR3 is made up of 12 amino acids. This CDR3 reads CASSQDRAGYTF. CDR3 sequence (DNA): TGTGCCAGCAGCCAGGACAGGGCTGGCTACACCTTC.

The V call is TRBV19, the J call TRBJ2-1; a weak D match, TRBD1 (5 bases). Germline V lookup: CDR1 LNHDA, CDR2 SQIVND (reference sequence). Trimming took 3 bases from V and 3 from J, leaving 9 bases between them. The CDR3 spans 14 residues. CDR3 region: CASSIGDSYNEQFF. The CDR3 coding sequence is TGTGCCAGTAGTATCGGTGACAGCTACAATGAGCAGTTCTTC.

The chain has TRBV18 and TRBJ1-5, with D possibly being TRBD1 (6 bases). Germline CDR1 KGHSH, CDR2 LQKENI. The germline V and J ends were trimmed by 4 bases and 5 bases, with 12 bases remaining between them. CDR3 length: 14 amino acids. CDR3 residues: CASSHGQPDQPQHF. The DNA of the CDR3 is TGTGCCAGCTCACATGGACAGCCCGATCAGCCCCAGCATTTT.

The chain is built from TRBV6-5 and TRBJ1-1, with no clear D. The CDR3 sequence is 12 residues long. CDR1 and CDR2 from the germline V gene are MNHEY and SVGAGI. Between the trimmed V and J ends, which lost 0 bases and 4 bases, there was a span of 3 bases. The CDR3 DNA reads as TGTGCCAGCAGTTACTCGAGCACTGAAGCTTTCTTT. Encoded protein: CASSYSSTEAFF.

This clone was seen only a few times. V and J are TRBV7-8 and TRBJ1-4, with D hard to call. The CDR3 extends over 14 amino acids. V dropped 0 bases and J dropped 7 bases, with 9 bases sitting between them. CDR1 and CDR2 from the germline V gene are SGHVS and FQNEAQ. The CDR3 reads CASSLAGLGEKLFF. CDR3 nucleotides: TGTGCCAGCAGCTTAGCAGGTTTAGGTGAAAAACTGTTTTTT.

This clone was counted only a few times. The chain couples TRBV28 to TRBJ2-3; 11 bases are a match to TRBD2. The V and J ends lost 11 bases and 5 bases, in that order; junction bases with no gene match: 12. The CDR3 has 15 residues. CDR1 is MDHEN and CDR2 is SYDVKM in the germline V gene. CDR3 residues: CAGSTSGSSEDTQYF. DNA of the CDR3: TGTGCCGGAAGTACTAGCGGGAGTTCGGAAGATACGCAGTATTTT.

This chain joins TRBV25-1 and TRBJ1-1, with unresolved D. CDR3 length: 13 residues. The V end was cut by 8 bases, the J end by 1 base, with 11 bases between. Germline CDR1 is MGHDK and CDR2 is SYGVNS. The CDR3 spells CASQRRWNTEAFF. The CDR3 coding sequence is TGTGCCAGCCAGAGACGGTGGAACACTGAAGCTTTCTTT.

The chain combines TRBV28 with TRBJ2-7; 7 positions agree with TRBD2. The CDR3 sequence is 14 residues long. Trimming removed 6 bases from V and 6 bases from J; junction bases left unmatched: 11. Germline V gene sequence: CDR1 MDHEN, CDR2 SYDVKM. CDR3 in amino acids: CASSFRDYVGEQYF. The CDR3 DNA sequence: TGTGCCAGCAGCTTCCGGGACTATGTTGGCGAGCAGTACTTC.

The V gene is TRBV2, the J gene TRBJ2-5, with TRBD1 matching over 7 bases. TRBJ2-7 explains the end of the DNA better; the J call may be wrong. Germline values: CDR1 SNHLY, CDR2 FYNNEI. The CDR3 is 12 amino acids. CDR3 protein: CASSYQGVEQYF. CDR3 nucleotide sequence: TGTGCCAGCAGTTACCAGGGGGTCGAGCAGTACTTC.

DNA of the CDR3: TGTGCCAGCAGCCCCACGGGACAAAGCAATCAGCCCCAGCATTTT. Amino acid sequence: CASSPTGQSNQPQHF. This chain connects TRBV11-2 to TRBJ1-5; D is perhaps TRBD1 (6 bases). With 5 bases removed from V and 1 base from J, the gap between germline ends came to 12 bases. The germline CDR1 and CDR2 sequences are SGHAT and FQNNGV. This CDR3 has 15 residues.

This sequence joins TRBV23-1 and TRBJ1-1; possible D gene TRBD1, 6 bases. Being an ORF, TRBV23-1 has a function that is uncertain. This CDR3 is 13 amino acids long. The ends were cut back, 9 bases at V and 4 bases at J, with 15 bases in the middle. CDR3 loop: CASIQGMGTEAFF. As DNA, the CDR3 is TGCGCCAGTATACAGGGTATGGGCACTGAAGCTTTCTTT.